The sequence of this TCR beta chain was determined in a study of blood T cell repertoires in COVID-19. TCRdb keeps only in-frame clones here, not all; method: immunoSEQ multiplex PCR. The table has some 430,000 clones, 90% seen once. V shed 6 bases and J shed 9 bases, with 18 bases lying between them. Germline V gene data show CDR1 as MNHEY and CDR2 as SVGAGI. The CDR3 is made up of 14 amino acids. The sample taken for sequencing was PBMCs or T cells enriched from blood (not recorded which). The chain combines TRBV6-5 with TRBJ1-5; D call uncertain. This receptor was identified in a man between 18 and 29 years old who had recovered from COVID-19. The CDR3 sequence: CASSAGIGLWPQHF. The CDR3 region has the DNA TGTGCCAGCAGCGCCGGTATTGGTCTTTGGCCCCAGCATTTT.